The clone carrying this T cell receptor beta chain showed up just once. Germline loops: CDR1 MNHEY, CDR2 SVGAGI. The V gene lost 7 bases and the J gene lost 7 bases, with 10 bases spanning the gap. This CDR3 contains 11 residues. The record originates from a study of blood T cell repertoires in COVID-19. Study at large: The cDNA or gDNA used as material had been derived from T cells, B-cell-depleted T cells, or PBMCs.

Original processing notes: Estimation of nucleated cell counts relied on the amplification of reference gene primers. The method was immunoSEQ multiplex PCR; TCRdb's version includes in-frame clones alone and lacks a portion of them. Clonal size and the V and J genes are those of that table, whereas D and trimming came from the DNA. This table holds about 180,000 clones, approximately 89% found once. Sequencing was carried out using peripheral blood. The sequence was collected from a man aged 35-49 years with active or convalescent COVID-19. The chain combines TRBV6-5 with TRBJ1-2; tentatively, D is TRBD1 (6 bases). The CDR3 nucleotides read TGTGCCAGCACGAACAGGGTTGGCTACACCTTC. Encoded protein: CASTNRVGYTF.